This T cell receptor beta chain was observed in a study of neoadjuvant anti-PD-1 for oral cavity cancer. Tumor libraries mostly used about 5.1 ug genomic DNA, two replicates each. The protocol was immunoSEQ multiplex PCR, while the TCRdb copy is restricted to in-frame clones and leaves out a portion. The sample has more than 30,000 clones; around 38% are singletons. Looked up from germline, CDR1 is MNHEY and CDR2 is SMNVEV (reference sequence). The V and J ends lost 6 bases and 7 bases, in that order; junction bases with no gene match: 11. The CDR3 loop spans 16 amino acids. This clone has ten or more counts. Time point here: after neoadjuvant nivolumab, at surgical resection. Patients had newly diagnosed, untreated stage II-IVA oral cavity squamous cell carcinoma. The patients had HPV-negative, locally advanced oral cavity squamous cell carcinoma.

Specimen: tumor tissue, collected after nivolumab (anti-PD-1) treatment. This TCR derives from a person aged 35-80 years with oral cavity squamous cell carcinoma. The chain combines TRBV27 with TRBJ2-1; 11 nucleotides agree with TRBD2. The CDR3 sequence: CASRGLAADRMNEQFF. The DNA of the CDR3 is TGTGCCAGCAGGGGACTAGCGGCGGATAGGATGAATGAGCAGTTCTTC.